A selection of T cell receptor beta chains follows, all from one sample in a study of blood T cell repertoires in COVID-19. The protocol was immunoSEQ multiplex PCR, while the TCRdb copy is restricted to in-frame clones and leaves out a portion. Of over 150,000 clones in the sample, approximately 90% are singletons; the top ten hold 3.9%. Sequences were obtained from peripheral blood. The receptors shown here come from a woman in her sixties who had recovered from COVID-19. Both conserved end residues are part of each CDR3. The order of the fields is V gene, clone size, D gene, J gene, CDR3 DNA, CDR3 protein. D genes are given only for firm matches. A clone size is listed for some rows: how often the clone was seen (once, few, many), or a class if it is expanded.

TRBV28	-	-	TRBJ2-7	TGTGCCAGCAGTTTAGGGCAGGTCTACGAGCAGTACTTC	CASSLGQVYEQYF
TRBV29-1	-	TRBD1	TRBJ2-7	TGCAGCGTTGATGGCCCAGGGGGCTCCTACGAGCAGTACTTC	CSVDGPGGSYEQYF
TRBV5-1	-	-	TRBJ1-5	TGCGCCAGCAGCTTGGTCGGGGGAAATCAGCCCCAGCATTTT	CASSLVGGNQPQHF
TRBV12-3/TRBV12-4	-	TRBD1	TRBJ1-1	TGTGCCAGCAGTTTGGGAGACAGGGGTTCGGCTTTCTTT	CASSLGDRGSAFF
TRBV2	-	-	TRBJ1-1	TGTGCCAGCAGAGGGGCGGCCACTGAAGCTTTCTTT	CASRGAATEAFF
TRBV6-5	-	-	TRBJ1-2	TGTGCCAGCAGCTTACAGCCGTTGGCGGGCTACACCTTC	CASSLQPLAGYTF
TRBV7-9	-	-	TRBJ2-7	TGTGCCAGCACTTTCGGTCTTGGCTACGAGCAGTACTTC	CASTFGLGYEQYF
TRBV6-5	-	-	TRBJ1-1	TGTGCCAGCAGAGCCCTTGGGAGGGCTTTCTTT	CASRALGRAFF
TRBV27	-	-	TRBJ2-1	TGTGCCAGCAGTTCCGCAGGCATACCCTACAATGAGCAGTTCTTC	CASSSAGIPYNEQFF
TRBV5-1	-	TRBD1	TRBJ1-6	TGCGCCAGCAGCTCCACGGGACAGCTTAATTCACCCCTCCACTTT	CASSSTGQLNSPLHF
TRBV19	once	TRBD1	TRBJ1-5	TGTGCCAGTAGTACCCGGGACAGAACTTACAATCAGCCCCAGCATTTT	CASSTRDRTYNQPQHF
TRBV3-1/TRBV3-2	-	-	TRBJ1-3	TGTGCCAGCAGCCCGAGACCGGGACTTAGCTCTGGAAACACCATATATTTT	CASSPRPGLSSGNTIYF
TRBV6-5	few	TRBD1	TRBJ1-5	TGTGCCAGCAGCTCCGGGACAGGGGCCAATCAGCCCCAGCATTTT	CASSSGTGANQPQHF
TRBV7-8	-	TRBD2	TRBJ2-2	TGTGCCAGCAGCTCCCGACCTAGCGGGGGGACCGGGGAGCTGTTTTTT	CASSSRPSGGTGELFF
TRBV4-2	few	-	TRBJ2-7	TGTGCCAGCAGCCAAGATCAGTACGAGCAGTACTTC	CASSQDQYEQYF
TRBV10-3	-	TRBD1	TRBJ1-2	TGTGCCATCAGTGTAGAGGGACAGACATATGGAGGCTACACCTTC	CAISVEGQTYGGYTF